The clone carrying this TCR beta chain has a single count. Its cognate antigen is unknown. This record belongs to a study of T cell responses to AZD1222 COVID-19 vaccine. Whole-study findings and limits: A mostly white British donor set with more females was recruited, and clonal diversity was possibly underestimated. Two AZD1222 doses significantly raised spike-specific TCR breadth and depth over controls.

Measured with immunoSEQ multiplex PCR; TCRdb has only the in-frame clones, and not every one. The sample records fewer than 100,000 clones, approximately 88% being singletons. Combined were second doses at about 4 or about 12 weeks. CDR3 length equals 14 residues. The V end was cut by 5 bases, the J end by 6 bases, with 17 bases between. Germline V gives CDR1 MNHNY, CDR2 SVGAGI (reference sequence). The specimen was peripheral blood, collected 28 days after the second AZD1222 dose. This receptor was obtained from an adult who received the AZD1222 COVID-19 vaccine. The chain recombines TRBV6-6 with TRBJ2-7; D not resolved. The DNA of the CDR3 is TGTGCCAGCAGTCAACCCCCCGTAGGAGTCGAGCAGTACTTC. It yields the protein CASSQPPVGVEQYF.